This entry features one T cell receptor (beta chain) sequence. Its antigen is still unknown. Next came a second PCR, run for about 7 to 12 cycles, which used a sample-barcoded 5' primer along with a J-beta primer mix. In TCRdb, the 5' RACE reads were re-called with MiXCR into one record per CDR3 protein. The table records around 1.7 million distinct CDR3 sequences, roughly 30% of them present only once. This entry belongs to a study of blood T cells in healthy people across ages. Study-wide points: In these data, TCR beta diversity tracked strongly with naive T cell percentage. Unsorted PBMCs prevented conclusive naive versus antigen-experienced comparison.

Each individual donor underwent a draw of approximately 9.6 milliliters of peripheral blood. CDR3 length equals 14 residues. Unmatched junction bases numbered 5, after V lost 7 bases and J lost 5 bases. Per germline, CDR1 SGHTA and CDR2 FQGNSA. This chain links TRBV7-2 with TRBJ2-5, with TRBD2 matching 12 bases. The clonotype was recovered from a woman in her 30s in good health. The sequencing input was blood. The chain's CDR3 is CASTSGRASETQYF. Here the CDR3 DNA reads TGTGCCAGCACTAGCGGGAGGGCCAGCGAGACCCAGTACTTC.